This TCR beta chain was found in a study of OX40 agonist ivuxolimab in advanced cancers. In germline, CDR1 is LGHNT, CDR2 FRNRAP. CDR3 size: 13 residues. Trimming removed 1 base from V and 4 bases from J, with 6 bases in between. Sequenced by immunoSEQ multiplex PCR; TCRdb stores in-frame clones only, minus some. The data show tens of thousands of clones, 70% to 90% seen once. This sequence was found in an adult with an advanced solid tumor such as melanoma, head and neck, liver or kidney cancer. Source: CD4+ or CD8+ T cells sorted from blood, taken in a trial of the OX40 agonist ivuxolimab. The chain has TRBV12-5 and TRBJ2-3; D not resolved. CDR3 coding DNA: TGTGCTAGTGGTTTGGGAGTAGCAGATACGCAGTATTTT. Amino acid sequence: CASGLGVADTQYF.